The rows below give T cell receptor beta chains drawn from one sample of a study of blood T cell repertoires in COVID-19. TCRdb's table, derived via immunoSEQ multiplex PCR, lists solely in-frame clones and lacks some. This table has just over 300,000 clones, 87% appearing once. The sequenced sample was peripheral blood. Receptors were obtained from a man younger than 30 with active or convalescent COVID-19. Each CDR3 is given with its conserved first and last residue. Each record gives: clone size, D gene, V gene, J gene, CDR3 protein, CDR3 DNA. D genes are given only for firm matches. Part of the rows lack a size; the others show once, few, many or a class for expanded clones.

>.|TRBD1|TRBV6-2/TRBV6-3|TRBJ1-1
CASSSGQGVLEAFF
TGTGCCAGCAGTTCAGGACAGGGAGTCCTTGAAGCTTTCTTT
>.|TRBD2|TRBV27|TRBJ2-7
CASSQRERSYYEQYF
TGTGCCAGCAGCCAGCGGGAGCGGAGCTACTACGAGCAGTACTTC
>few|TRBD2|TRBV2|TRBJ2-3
CASSTAKRGGLDTQYF
TGTGCCAGCAGCACAGCAAAGCGGGGGGGCTTAGATACGCAGTATTTT
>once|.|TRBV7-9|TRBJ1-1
CASSSQGPNTEAFF
TGTGCCAGCAGCTCTCAGGGCCCGAACACTGAAGCTTTCTTT
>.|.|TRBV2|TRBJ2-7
CASIAAFGHRRESSYEQYF
TGTGCCAGCATTGCGGCTTTCGGACATCGCCGAGAGAGCTCCTACGAGCAGTACTTC
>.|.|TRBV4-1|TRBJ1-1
CASSPAGEDVEAFF
TGCGCCAGCAGCCCAGCCGGGGAAGATGTTGAAGCTTTCTTT
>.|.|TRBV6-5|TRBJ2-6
CASNLGPGANVLTF
TGTGCCAGCAATCTGGGGCCTGGGGCCAACGTCCTGACTTTC
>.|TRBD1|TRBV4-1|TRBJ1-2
CASSRKTGDYGYTF
TGCGCCAGCAGCCGAAAAACAGGGGACTATGGCTACACCTTC
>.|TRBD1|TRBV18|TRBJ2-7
CASSPGQRYEQYF
TGTGCCAGCTCACCGGGACAGAGGTACGAGCAGTACTTC
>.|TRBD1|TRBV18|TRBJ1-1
CASSRRQGTMNTEAFF
TGTGCCAGCTCACGCCGACAGGGGACTATGAACACTGAAGCTTTCTTT
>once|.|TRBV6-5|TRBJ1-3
CASSLTGEPGNTIYF
TGTGCCAGCAGTTTGACAGGTGAACCTGGAAACACCATATATTTT
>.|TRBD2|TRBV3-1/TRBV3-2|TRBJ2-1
CASSQVTGDTSGSNEQFF
TGTGCCAGCAGCCAAGTTACCGGGGATACTAGCGGGTCCAATGAGCAGTTCTTC
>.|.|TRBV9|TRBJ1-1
CASSVVSGGPDTEAFF
TGTGCCAGCAGCGTAGTTTCCGGCGGCCCCGACACTGAAGCTTTCTTT
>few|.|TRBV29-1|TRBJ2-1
CSVERFALKEQFF
TGCAGCGTTGAGCGGTTCGCCCTGAAGGAGCAGTTCTTC
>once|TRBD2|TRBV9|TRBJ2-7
CASSVRGSGTSEQYF
TGTGCCAGCAGCGTTCGCGGGAGCGGAACCTCCGAGCAGTACTTC
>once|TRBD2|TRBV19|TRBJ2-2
CASSISPQKTSGRPYTGELFF
TGTGCCAGTAGTATATCCCCACAAAAGACTAGCGGGAGGCCATACACCGGGGAGCTGTTTTTT
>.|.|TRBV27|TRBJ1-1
CASSLSWQGLVFDTEAFF
TGTGCCAGCAGTTTGTCCTGGCAGGGATTAGTTTTTGACACTGAAGCTTTCTTT
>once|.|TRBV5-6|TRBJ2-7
CASSFESRYEQYF
TGTGCCAGCAGCTTTGAGAGTCGGTACGAGCAGTACTTC
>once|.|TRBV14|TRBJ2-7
CASSQDSPGPAYEQYF
TGTGCCAGCAGCCAAGATTCGCCAGGCCCGGCCTACGAGCAGTACTTC
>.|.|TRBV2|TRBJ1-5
CASSEVGGLTNQPQHF
TGTGCCAGCAGTGAAGTAGGAGGGTTGACCAATCAGCCCCAGCATTTT